These 15 T cell receptor beta chains were all obtained from the same sample, sequenced in a study of a mutant IDH1 vaccine in newly diagnosed glioma (TCRdb year 2021). These receptors lack a known antigen. The time point label on this specimen signifies: week 47, end of study. Each vaccine dose was 300 ug of a 20-mer mutant IDH1 peptide in Montanide, given subcutaneously with topical imiquimod. Library preparation employed the immunoSEQ multiplex PCR assay. Sourced from immuneACCESS, this table was stored by TCRdb with only in-frame sequences that have V and J called. A share of the clones is absent; for the studies checked, an unresolved V gene accounts for under half, and the remainder has no known explanation. For this sample there are tens of thousands of clones; approximately 86% appear just once. In total, the top ten clones hold roughly 20% of the sample. The input for sequencing was PBMCs, taken from a glioma patient whose treatment included an IDH1 peptide vaccine. The receptor set was obtained from a man aged 18 to 29 with glioma. Some clones in this sample may be carry-over from other donors' samples.

The gene calls are TRBV28 and TRBJ2-2; TRBD2 is a possible D gene (7 bases). The germline V gene encodes CDR1 MDHEN and CDR2 SYDVKM. This CDR3 contains 15 residues. V was pared by 3 bases and J by 5 bases, with 13 bases between. CDR3: CASSLGGLGTGELFF. CDR3 nucleotides: TGTGCCAGCAGTTTGGGGGGGCTGGGGACCGGGGAGCTGTTTTTT.

This chain uses TRBV30 with TRBJ1-2; TRBD1 agrees at 8 bases. With V trimmed by 1 base and J by 1 base, 8 bases remained unmatched. CDR1 and CDR2 (germline): GTSNPN, SVGIG (reference sequence). This CDR3 contains 16 residues. CDR3: CAWSGLWTGYNYGYTF. The DNA for the CDR3 is TGTGCCTGGAGTGGGTTATGGACAGGGTATAACTATGGCTACACCTTC.

The sample holds one count of this clone. CDR3 loop: CASSLLSNQPQHF. CDR3 DNA: TGTGCCAGCAGCCTCTTGAGCAATCAGCCCCAGCATTTT. The chain is built from TRBV6-1 and TRBJ1-5; D is uncertain. The ends were cut back, 6 bases at V and 1 base at J, with 7 bases in the middle. The CDR3 totals 13 residues. Germline CDR1 reads MNHNS; CDR2 reads SASEGT.

J is TRBJ1-1 and V is TRBV9; a possible D gene is TRBD1 (5 bases). The CDR3 length is 15 residues. Trimming left V 4 bases short and J 6 bases short, with 19 bases between. The germline gives CDR1 SGDLS, CDR2 YYNGEE. The CDR3, as DNA: TGTGCCAGCAGCATTGACCAGCCGGGGGTCGCTGAAGCTTTCTTT. It is translated as CASSIDQPGVAEAFF.

The CDR3 DNA reads TGTGCCAGCAGCTGGTCGGGACAGTTTTATGGCTACACCTTC. Translation gives CASSWSGQFYGYTF. The genes are TRBV7-6 and TRBJ1-2; TRBD1 agrees at 7 bases. V lost 4 bases, J lost 5 bases, and 7 bases stayed unmatched. The CDR3 has 14 amino acids. Germline V CDR1 and CDR2: SGHVS, FNYEAQ. Combining the CDR3 with reference TRBV7-6 and TRBJ1-2 gives the whole variable domain GAGVSQSPRYKVTKRGQDVALRCDPISGHVSLYWYRQALGQGPEFLTYFNYEAQQDKSGLPNDRFSAERPEGSISTLTIQRTEQRDSAMYRCASSWSGQFYGYTFGSGTRLTVV.

This sequence joins TRBV5-1 and TRBJ1-2, with D unclear. V was cut by 0 bases and J by 2 bases, with 8 bases left in between. From germline, CDR1 is SGHRS and CDR2 YFSETQ. The CDR3 spans 14 residues. DNA for the CDR3: TGCGCCAGCAGCTTGGGCGCGGTGAACTATGGCTACACCTTC. It encodes CASSLGAVNYGYTF.

The genes are TRBV5-4 and TRBJ2-7, with 7 positions matching TRBD2. This CDR3 region has 16 residues. The germline gives CDR1 SGHNT, CDR2 YYREEE (reference sequence). Trimming took 1 base from V and 0 from J; bases not matched to a gene: 7. The CDR3 DNA follows: TGTGCCAGCAGCTTGACGGTTAGCGGGCCCTCCTACGAGCAGTACTTC. Its translation is CASSLTVSGPSYEQYF.

The genes are TRBV30 and TRBJ2-5, with TRBD2 matching 7 bases. Germline V gives CDR1 GTSNPN, CDR2 SVGIG (reference sequence). J lost 3 bases, V lost 3 bases, and 19 bases had no gene match. The CDR3 has 18 amino acids. The CDR3 DNA is TGTGCCTGGAGCGGGAGGATAAAAGAAGGGCTAGTTGAAGAGACCCAGTACTTC. Translated: CAWSGRIKEGLVEETQYF.

This clone came up a few times. This chain connects TRBV5-6 to TRBJ2-7; tentative D call: TRBD2 (5 bases). The CDR3 has 12 residues. V was shortened by 4 bases and J by 6 bases, with 11 bases between the two germline ends. Germline V gene data show CDR1 as SGHDT and CDR2 as YYEEEE. The CDR3 DNA sequence: TGTGCCAGCAGCCCCCTGGGGAGCGAGCAGTACTTC. It encodes CASSPLGSEQYF.

This chain connects TRBV19 to TRBJ1-5, with D unclear. V lost 7 bases to trimming and J lost 4 bases, with 11 bases between them. CDR1 and CDR2 (germline): LNHDA, SQIVND (reference sequence). The CDR3 sequence is 13 residues long. The CDR3 DNA reads as TGTGCCAGTACCAGAACCCAGAATCAGCCCCAGCATTTT. This translates into CASTRTQNQPQHF.

V usage is TRBV20-1 and J usage is TRBJ1-1; D gene ambiguous. The CDR3 spans 11 residues. Germline CDR1 reads DFQATT; CDR2 reads SNEGSKA (reference sequence). Trimming took 6 bases from V and 6 from J, leaving 11 bases between them. The CDR3 region has the DNA TGCAGTGCGGAAAGGGAGGCTGAAGCTTTCTTT. This encodes CSAEREAEAFF.

The chain has TRBV6-5 and TRBJ2-7; D is possibly TRBD1 (6 bases). Germline CDR1 and CDR2: MNHEY and SVGAGI. Trimming removed 6 bases at V and 9 bases at J, with 24 bases between. The CDR3 contains 15 residues. The DNA for the CDR3 is TGTGCCAGCAGATCCGCGTCCATACAGGGATCTGTGCAGTACTTC. It codes for CASRSASIQGSVQYF.

This clone was seen a few times. The rearrangement uses TRBV5-1 and TRBJ2-2; weak D call: TRBD1 (6 bases). There are 18 residues in the CDR3. Germline V gene data show CDR1 as SGHRS and CDR2 as YFSETQ. Trimming stripped 3 bases from V and 5 bases from J, with 23 bases between. In DNA, the CDR3 is TGCGCCAGCAGCTACGACGGGACACCAAAAAGGGGAACCGGGGAGCTGTTTTTT. Amino acid sequence: CASSYDGTPKRGTGELFF.

The chain joins TRBV29-1 to TRBJ1-1; 9 positions agree with TRBD1. CDR3 size: 12 residues. Germline CDR1 and CDR2: SQVTM and ANQGSEA. V shed 8 bases and J 7 bases; nucleotides not matched to a gene: 8. The CDR3 bases are TGCAGCATACAGGGGGCCCGTGTTGAAGCTTTCTTT. Protein: CSIQGARVEAFF.

This clone was observed a single time. The rearrangement links TRBV2 to TRBJ2-7; D is unresolved. Trimming stripped 4 bases from V and 5 bases from J, with 9 bases between. This CDR3 has 12 amino acids. Germline V gene sequence: CDR1 SNHLY, CDR2 FYNNEI. This CDR3 is CASSVGFHEQYF. CDR3 DNA: TGTGCCAGCAGTGTAGGGTTCCACGAGCAGTACTTC.